A selection of T cell receptor beta chains follows, all from one sample in a study of blood T cell repertoires in COVID-19. Clones were read by immunoSEQ multiplex PCR, and TCRdb kept only the in-frame ones, dropping some. This sample carries about 60,000 clones, about 77% of them seen once, and the ten largest clones take roughly 27%. The source material was peripheral blood. The receptor set was obtained from a human donor in a cohort sampled during active COVID-19. Each CDR3 is given with its conserved first and last residue. The order of the fields is D gene, J gene, V gene, clone size, CDR3 protein, CDR3 DNA. D genes are given only for firm matches. The size entry is marked missing in some rows and otherwise reads once, few, many or a size class.

TRBD2,TRBJ2-2,TRBV15,.,CATSRPSGMGTGELFF,TGTGCCACCAGCAGGCCTAGCGGGATGGGCACCGGGGAGCTGTTTTTT
.,TRBJ2-2,TRBV6-5,.,CASWERAANTGELFF,TGTGCCAGCTGGGAGCGGGCCGCGAACACCGGGGAGCTGTTTTTT
.,TRBJ1-2,TRBV5-1,.,CASSQGNGAGYTF,TGCGCCAGCAGCCAGGGGAATGGGGCCGGCTACACCTTC
TRBD1,TRBJ2-3,TRBV7-9,.,CASSPWTGSGDTQYF,TGTGCCAGCAGCCCCTGGACAGGGTCGGGTGATACGCAGTATTTT
.,TRBJ2-7,TRBV6-1,once,CASSEVVEQGSYEQYF,TGTGCCAGCAGTGAAGTAGTCGAGCAGGGATCCTACGAGCAGTACTTC
.,TRBJ2-5,TRBV2,.,CASSAVWQSEQETQYF,TGTGCCAGCAGTGCGGTTTGGCAGAGCGAACAAGAGACCCAGTACTTC
TRBD1,TRBJ1-5,TRBV11-3,.,CASSLDRAQPQHF,TGTGCCAGCAGCCTGGACAGGGCGCAGCCCCAGCATTTT
TRBD1,TRBJ1-2,TRBV2,.,CASAGQQTYGYTF,TGTGCCAGCGCGGGACAGCAGACCTATGGCTACACCTTC
.,TRBJ2-1,TRBV7-2,.,CASSSNPSSYNEQFF,TGTGCCAGCAGTTCTAACCCGAGCTCCTACAATGAGCAGTTCTTC
TRBD1,TRBJ1-3,TRBV2,.,CASSNRQGRSGNTIYF,TGTGCCAGCAGTAACCGACAGGGGCGGTCTGGAAACACCATATATTTT
TRBD2,TRBJ2-1,TRBV9,.,CASSVGSGNSYNEQFF,TGTGCCAGCAGCGTAGGGAGCGGGAACTCCTACAATGAGCAGTTCTTC
TRBD1,TRBJ2-1,TRBV28,few,CASRTGSGGLNEQFF,TGTGCCAGCAGGACGGGGTCAGGGGGCCTCAATGAGCAGTTCTTC
.,TRBJ1-5,TRBV30,.,CAWSVGGQSNQPQHF,TGTGCCTGGAGCGTCGGCGGACAGAGCAATCAGCCCCAGCATTTT
.,TRBJ1-4,TRBV9,once,CASRGAANEKLFF,TGTGCCAGTCGGGGGGCAGCTAATGAAAAACTGTTTTTT
.,TRBJ2-1,TRBV20-1,.,CSVGRYNEQFF,TGCAGTGTTGGGAGATACAATGAGCAGTTCTTC
TRBD2,TRBJ2-7,TRBV27,.,CASSSPGLASEQYF,TGTGCCAGCAGCTCCCCGGGACTAGCATCCGAGCAGTACTTC
.,TRBJ1-1,TRBV6-5,.,CASSQGYRAFF,TGTGCCAGCAGTCAGGGCTACAGGGCTTTCTTT
.,TRBJ1-1,TRBV6-5,.,CASRGGNTEAFF,TGTGCCAGCAGGGGAGGGAACACTGAAGCTTTCTTT
.,TRBJ1-2,TRBV3-1/TRBV3-2,few,CASSQWRESTAGYGYTF,TGTGCCAGCAGCCAATGGAGGGAGAGCACAGCAGGCTATGGCTACACCTTC
TRBD2,TRBJ2-7,TRBV5-1,.,CASSWTSGGTYEQYF,TGCGCCAGCAGTTGGACTAGCGGGGGAACCTACGAGCAGTACTTC
.,TRBJ1-1,TRBV6-5,.,CASSYGGTEAFF,TGTGCCAGCAGTTACGGAGGGACTGAAGCTTTCTTT
.,TRBJ2-1,TRBV25-1,.,CASSPPAGSVGEQFF,TGTGCCAGCTCACCCCCGGCGGGGAGCGTTGGTGAGCAGTTCTTC
TRBD1,TRBJ1-4,TRBV28,.,CASSFPGTGVSANEKLFF,TGTGCCAGCAGTTTTCCCGGGACAGGGGTTTCGGCTAATGAAAAACTGTTTTTT
.,TRBJ2-7,TRBV5-5,.,CASSLVLAYSYEQYF,TGTGCCAGCAGCTTGGTACTAGCTTACTCCTACGAGCAGTACTTC
TRBD1,TRBJ2-1,TRBV27,.,CASSPYPGQGYNEQFF,TGTGCCAGCAGCCCCTACCCGGGACAGGGATACAATGAGCAGTTCTTC
TRBD1,TRBJ2-7,TRBV7-2,.,CASGRGQLYEQYF,TGTGCCAGCGGCCGGGGACAGCTCTACGAGCAGTACTTC
TRBD1,TRBJ1-1,TRBV6-5,.,CASSPRDRDYTEAFF,TGTGCCAGCAGCCCCCGGGACAGGGATTACACTGAAGCTTTCTTT
TRBD2,TRBJ2-1,TRBV5-1,once,CASSLVGLAGVNEQFF,TGCGCCAGCAGCTTGGTCGGACTAGCGGGAGTAAATGAGCAGTTCTTC
TRBD2,TRBJ2-1,TRBV11-3,.,CASSLSRETYNEQFF,TGTGCCAGCAGCCTCTCGCGGGAGACCTACAATGAGCAGTTCTTC
TRBD1,TRBJ1-1,TRBV7-8,.,CASSNRDRASVGEAFF,TGTGCCAGCAGCAACCGGGACAGGGCATCAGTAGGTGAAGCTTTCTTT
.,TRBJ1-1,TRBV28,.,CASSSPGDAEAFF,TGTGCCAGCTCAAGCCCAGGGGATGCAGAAGCTTTCTTT
TRBD1,TRBJ2-7,TRBV27,.,CASSLYPGGTGSYEQYF,TGTGCCAGCAGTTTATACCCAGGGGGCACCGGGTCCTACGAGCAGTACTTC
.,TRBJ2-1,TRBV19,.,CASSSGLERGEQFF,TGTGCCAGTAGTTCGGGACTGGAGAGGGGAGAGCAGTTCTTC
.,TRBJ1-5,TRBV6-2/TRBV6-3,.,CASSRPGHNQPQHF,TGTGCCAGCAGTCGCCCGGGTCACAATCAGCCCCAGCATTTT
TRBD2,TRBJ2-3,TRBV7-9,few,CASSLVLAGDGDTQYF,TGTGCCAGCAGCTTAGTACTAGCGGGGGATGGAGATACGCAGTATTTT